The sequence of this TCR beta chain was determined in a study of T cell repertoires in cytomegalovirus infection. Study overall: From public TCR beta signatures came an indication of both CMV infection and matching HLA type.

The germline CDR1 and CDR2 sequences are SQVTM and ANQGSEA. CDR3 length: 13 amino acids. V shed 1 base and J 5 bases; nucleotides not matched to a gene: 4. TCRdb re-analysed the reads in MiXCR, keeping a single row per CDR3 protein. Of around 490,000 distinct CDR3 sequences listed, roughly 29% are singletons. The receptor's source is a human donor in good health (CMV status not recorded). Some clones in this sample may be carry-over from other donors' samples. The sample consisted of PBMCs. This sequence joins TRBV29-1 and TRBJ2-5; 7 bases fit TRBD1. This CDR3 is CSVEGQGRETQYF. The CDR3 nucleotides read TGCAGCGTTGAAGGACAGGGCAGGGAGACCCAGTACTTC.